This entry is about one T cell receptor (beta chain). The data were obtained in a study of regulatory T cells in long-lasting Graves disease. Construction of TCR beta libraries relied on iRepertoire HTBI primers and on Arm-PCR targeting CDR3 regions. From the multiplex PCR reads, TCRdb called clonotypes with MiXCR, one entry per CDR3 protein. Among about 400,000 distinct CDR3 sequences listed, 15% were seen once. The time point is: newly diagnosed GD, antithyroid drugs for less than 3 months. PBMC-extracted RNA yielded the TCR library. It was by American Thyroid Association guidelines that Graves' disease was diagnosed. Another study also made use of these data, one on T cells in Graves' hyperthyroidism and ophthalmopathy.

The sequenced sample was peripheral blood mononuclear cells (PBMCs), obtained at new diagnosis, from a patient treated with antithyroid drugs. The clonotype was recovered from a woman aged 35 to 49 with Graves disease.

The CDR3 loop is CASSSGEEQYF. CDR3 DNA sequence: TGTGCCAGCAGTTCAGGGGAAGAGCAGTACTTC. The chain carries TRBV27 and TRBJ2-7, with D perhaps TRBD1 (6 bases). The germline gives CDR1 MNHEY, CDR2 SMNVEV (reference sequence). The germline V and J ends were trimmed by 4 bases and 7 bases, with 8 bases remaining between them. The CDR3 has 11 amino acids.